Listed below are T cell receptor beta chains from one sample, sequenced in a study of blood T cell repertoires in COVID-19. Assay used: immunoSEQ multiplex PCR; TCRdb lists only in-frame clones, some missing. The table records under 140,000 clones, almost 80% of them present only once. Input material: peripheral blood. These TCRs come from a woman of 80 years or more with active or convalescent COVID-19. CDR3s include the opening cysteine and the closing phenylalanine or tryptophan. The D gene is left open where the match is weak. For some rows the clone size is stated as once, few or many, or as a class when expanded; others skip it.

V gene: TRBV3-1/TRBV3-2
D gene: -
clone size: few
J gene: TRBJ1-2
CDR3 protein: CASSPPQGDYGYTF
CDR3 DNA: TGTGCCAGCAGCCCCCCACAGGGTGACTATGGCTACACCTTC

V gene: TRBV5-5
D gene: -
clone size: -
J gene: TRBJ1-2
CDR3 protein: CASSLLLGASYGYTF
CDR3 DNA: TGTGCCAGCAGCTTGCTCCTAGGGGCGTCTTATGGCTACACCTTC

V gene: TRBV10-2
D gene: TRBD2
clone size: few
J gene: TRBJ2-2
CDR3 protein: CASSEPLAVKYTGELFF
CDR3 DNA: TGCGCCAGCAGTGAACCCCTAGCGGTAAAGTACACCGGGGAGCTGTTTTTT

V gene: TRBV18
D gene: -
clone size: -
J gene: TRBJ2-1
CDR3 protein: CASSPPRTHSYNEQFF
CDR3 DNA: TGTGCCAGCTCACCACCCAGGACACACTCCTACAATGAGCAGTTCTTC

V gene: TRBV2
D gene: TRBD1
clone size: -
J gene: TRBJ1-3
CDR3 protein: CASSPQGGGNTIYF
CDR3 DNA: TGTGCCAGCAGTCCACAGGGGGGTGGAAACACCATATATTTT

V gene: TRBV3-1/TRBV3-2
D gene: TRBD2
clone size: -
J gene: TRBJ2-3
CDR3 protein: CASSQENTSGRAGDTQYF
CDR3 DNA: TGTGCCAGCAGCCAAGAAAATACTAGCGGGAGGGCCGGAGATACGCAGTATTTT

V gene: TRBV5-6
D gene: TRBD2
clone size: -
J gene: TRBJ2-3
CDR3 protein: CASSPTSGGTDTQYF
CDR3 DNA: TGTGCCAGCAGCCCGACTAGCGGGGGCACAGATACGCAGTATTTT

V gene: TRBV4-1
D gene: -
clone size: -
J gene: TRBJ2-2
CDR3 protein: CASSQVSGTGELFF
CDR3 DNA: TGCGCCAGCAGCCAAGTCAGCGGAACCGGGGAGCTGTTTTTT

V gene: TRBV19
D gene: TRBD1
clone size: -
J gene: TRBJ1-2
CDR3 protein: CASRPTGRYGYTF
CDR3 DNA: TGTGCCAGTAGGCCGACAGGGAGGTATGGCTACACCTTC

V gene: TRBV9
D gene: TRBD1
clone size: -
J gene: TRBJ2-1
CDR3 protein: CASSPTGVSVNEQFF
CDR3 DNA: TGTGCCAGCAGCCCGACAGGGGTATCGGTCAATGAGCAGTTCTTC

V gene: TRBV25-1
D gene: -
clone size: -
J gene: TRBJ1-2
CDR3 protein: CASSELSAGYTF
CDR3 DNA: TGTGCCAGCAGTGAACTTTCAGCGGGCTACACCTTC

V gene: TRBV5-8
D gene: TRBD2
clone size: -
J gene: TRBJ2-5
CDR3 protein: CASILGGTGIWETQYF
CDR3 DNA: TGTGCCAGCATCCTGGGGGGGACCGGGATATGGGAGACCCAGTACTTC

V gene: TRBV28
D gene: -
clone size: -
J gene: TRBJ1-2
CDR3 protein: CASTPEADHYGYTF
CDR3 DNA: TGTGCCAGCACCCCGGAGGCGGACCACTATGGCTACACCTTC

V gene: TRBV7-8
D gene: -
clone size: few
J gene: TRBJ2-7
CDR3 protein: CASSFTGGTPYEQYF
CDR3 DNA: TGTGCCAGCAGCTTCACGGGCGGGACCCCCTACGAGCAGTACTTC